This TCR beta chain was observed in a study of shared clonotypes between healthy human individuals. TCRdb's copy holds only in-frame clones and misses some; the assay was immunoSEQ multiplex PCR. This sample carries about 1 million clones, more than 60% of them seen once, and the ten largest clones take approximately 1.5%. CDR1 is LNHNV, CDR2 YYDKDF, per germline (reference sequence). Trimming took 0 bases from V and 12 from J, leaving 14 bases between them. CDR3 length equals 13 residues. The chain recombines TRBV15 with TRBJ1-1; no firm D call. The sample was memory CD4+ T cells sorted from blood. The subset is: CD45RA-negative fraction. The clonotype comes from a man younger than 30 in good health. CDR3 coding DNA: TGTGCCACCAGCAGAGATCTCTACGGGGAACCTTTCTTT. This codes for CATSRDLYGEPFF.